This T cell receptor beta chain was sequenced in a study of post-analysis software for immune sequencing data. Notes on the study in general: Relative to controls, patients had five TRBV segments at higher frequency, with TRBV5-6, TRBV5-1 and TRBV20-1 among these.

CDR1 and CDR2 from the germline V gene are SGHAT and FQNNGV. V was cut by 11 bases and J by 8 bases, with 13 bases left in between. The CDR3 runs to 11 residues. This clonotype was observed at least ten times. Its antigen is currently unknown. Sequencing libraries made from TCR beta cDNA carried unique molecular identifiers. Each batch of roughly 1 to 10 million T cells produced roughly 450,000 cDNA molecules. Via MiXCR, TCRdb re-called the PCR reads, giving one row per CDR3 protein. The sample lists roughly 180,000 distinct CDR3 sequences, about 29% seen once, with approximately 1.5% in the top ten. The genes are TRBV11-2 and TRBJ2-1; D gene uncertain. The sample was blood. This TCR was recovered from a girl between 5 and 17 years old with multiple sclerosis. CDR3 DNA: TGTGCCTCTAAAGGTGGCGATGAGCAGTTCTTC. Amino acids: CASKGGDEQFF.